This T cell receptor beta chain was sequenced during a study of blood T cells in healthy people across ages. A sample-barcoded 5' primer and a J-beta primer mix were used in a second PCR of roughly 6 to 12 cycles. TCRdb re-called the 5' RACE reads with MiXCR, one entry per CDR3 protein. The sample gives hundreds of thousands of distinct CDR3 sequences, around 42% of which show up once; under 20% is in the top ten. Sequencing input: blood. This TCR came from a man aged 55 to 70 in good health.

The CDR3 region is CASSVGLAGGLGGELFF. CDR3 nucleotides: TGTGCCAGCAGCGTCGGACTAGCGGGGGGGCTTGGCGGGGAGCTGTTTTTT. The chain joins TRBV9 to TRBJ2-2; 15 positions match TRBD2. The J segment lost 7 bases and the V segment lost 2 bases, leaving 6 bases of the junction unmatched. The germline gives CDR1 SGDLS, CDR2 YYNGEE. The CDR3 length is 17 residues. The full variable domain, in which reference TRBV9 and TRBJ2-2 provide the parts outside the CDR3, is DSGVTQTPKHLITATGQRVTLRCSPRSGDLSVYWYQQSLDQGLQFLIQYYNGEERAKGNILERFSAQQFPDLHSELNLSSLELGDSALYFCASSVGLAGGLGGELFFGEGSRLTVL.